One and the same sample provided the 25 T cell receptor beta chains below, sequenced in a study of brain T cells in children with intractable seizures (dated by TCRdb to the early 2020s). Libraries were made using the immunoSEQ multiplex PCR assay. Held by TCRdb, this immuneACCESS table contains in-frame sequences only and omits some clones. Under half of the omission traces to an unresolved V gene where checked; the cause of the rest is unknown. The sample has about 340,000 clones on record, over 90% of them singletons. In total, the top ten clones hold under 7% of the sample. The time point label corresponds to: blood from clinic visit 5 months post-surgery; TSC patient then seizure free. This sample comprised peripheral blood, obtained 4 to 5 months after surgery. Source of these receptors: a boy younger than two with tuberous sclerosis and intractable seizures.

The rearrangement links TRBV6-5 to TRBJ2-3; 7 bases agree with TRBD2. Germline-derived CDR1 and CDR2 are MNHEY and SVGAGI. V shed 7 bases and J 4 bases; nucleotides not matched to a gene: 8. The CDR3 is 14 residues long. The CDR3 sequence is CASTPVGRADTQYF. For the CDR3, the DNA is TGTGCCAGCACCCCCGTAGGGAGGGCAGATACGCAGTATTTT.

This rearrangement joins TRBV11-2 to TRBJ2-5; weak D call: TRBD2 (7 bases). The V gene lost 5 bases and the J gene lost 4 bases, with 20 bases spanning the gap. This CDR3 region has 16 residues. CDR1 SGHAT and CDR2 FQNNGV come from the germline V gene. CDR3 coding DNA: TGTGCCAGCAGCCCAGGATTGGGGGGCGGGAGAGAGACCCAGTACTTC. Protein product: CASSPGLGGGRETQYF.

V usage is TRBV7-9 and J usage is TRBJ2-7; weak D call: TRBD1 (5 bases). Trimming took 2 bases from V and 5 from J, leaving 13 bases between them. The CDR3 length is 14 residues. Germline V gene sequence: CDR1 SEHNR, CDR2 FQNEAQ (reference sequence). CDR3 DNA: TGTGCCAGCAGCTTAATCAGGGATCAAAACGAGCAGTACTTC. It translates to CASSLIRDQNEQYF.

This chain connects TRBV7-9 to TRBJ1-6, with TRBD1 identical over 8 bases. Germline loops: CDR1 SEHNR, CDR2 FQNEAQ (reference sequence). The CDR3 is made up of 16 amino acids. The V segment lost 2 bases and the J segment 7 bases; nucleotides outside the gene matches: 7. CDR3 in DNA: TGTGCCAGCAGCTTACCCGGGACAGGCTGGAATTCACCCCTCCACTTT. It specifies CASSLPGTGWNSPLHF.

This chain connects TRBV7-9 to TRBJ1-1; no clear D. The CDR3 runs to 13 residues. V lost 1 base to trimming and J lost 6 bases, with 9 bases between them. From germline, CDR1 is SEHNR and CDR2 FQNEAQ (reference sequence). CDR3 residues: CASSLGFLSEAFF. The CDR3, as DNA: TGTGCCAGCAGCTTAGGTTTTCTTTCTGAAGCTTTCTTT. The full variable domain, rest sourced from reference TRBV7-9 and TRBJ1-1, is DTGVSQNPRHKITKRGQNVTFRCDPISEHNRLYWYRQTLGQGPEFLTYFQNEAQLEKSRLLSDRFSAERPKGSFSTLEIQRTEQGDSAMYLCASSLGFLSEAFFGQGTRLTVV.

This clone was counted once. This sequence joins TRBV7-9 and TRBJ2-2; D may be TRBD2 (7 bases). In germline, CDR1 is SEHNR, CDR2 FQNEAQ (reference sequence). Deletions cut 5 bases from V and 5 bases from J, with 18 bases between. The CDR3 extends over 16 amino acids. The CDR3: CASSHVGGRGTGELFF. The DNA for the CDR3 is TGTGCCAGCAGCCACGTCGGGGGGCGAGGGACCGGGGAGCTGTTTTTT.

The CDR3 region is CASSVSSAWENTEAFF. CDR3 nucleotides: TGCGCCAGCAGCGTGTCCTCGGCGTGGGAGAACACTGAAGCTTTCTTT. The chain couples TRBV5-1 to TRBJ1-1; D is uncertain. The CDR3 is 16 amino acids. Looked up from germline, CDR1 is SGHRS and CDR2 is YFSETQ. V was clipped by 4 bases and J by 1 base, with 17 bases between them. Filled out from reference TRBV5-1 and TRBJ1-1, the complete variable domain reads KAGVTQTPRYLIKTRGQQVTLSCSPISGHRSVSWYQQTPGQGLQFLFEYFSETQRNKGNFPGRFSGRQFSNSRSEMNVSTLELGDSALYLCASSVSSAWENTEAFFGQGTRLTVV.

A single count supports this clone. The rearrangement uses TRBV28 and TRBJ2-7, with a possible D match to TRBD2 (5 bases). The germline V gene has CDR1 MDHEN and CDR2 SYDVKM. V was shortened by 6 bases and J by 4 bases, with 13 bases between the two germline ends. The CDR3 contains 13 residues. CDR3 loop: CASRPTSGYEQYF. The CDR3 nucleotides read TGTGCCAGCAGACCTACTTCGGGGTACGAGCAGTACTTC.

The chain combines TRBV27 with TRBJ1-2, with a possible D match to TRBD1 (6 bases). From germline, CDR1 is MNHEY and CDR2 SMNVEV (reference sequence). V lost 3 bases, J lost 3 bases, and 11 bases lay in between. The CDR3 contains 14 residues. As DNA, the CDR3 is TGTGCCAGCAGTTTTTTAGGGGGTCACTATGGCTACACCTTC. Encoded protein: CASSFLGGHYGYTF.

The chain links TRBV7-9 to TRBJ2-7; D might be TRBD2 (6 bases). Trimming took off 5 bases at V and 1 base at J, with 24 bases between the two ends. CDR3 length: 18 residues. The germline CDR1 and CDR2 sequences are SEHNR and FQNEAQ (reference sequence). In DNA form, the CDR3 reads TGTGCCAGCAGCCTCACATCTCCGGGACTGAGTAAATCCTACGAGCAGTACTTC. The encoded protein is CASSLTSPGLSKSYEQYF.

The rearrangement uses TRBV9 and TRBJ1-1; D uncertain. The germline V and J ends were trimmed by 7 bases and 0 bases, with 16 bases remaining between them. Germline V gives CDR1 SGDLS, CDR2 YYNGEE. The CDR3 loop spans 15 amino acids. The DNA for the CDR3 is TGTGCCAGCGGTCGTCGGGCCGATCTGAACACTGAAGCTTTCTTT. Protein sequence: CASGRRADLNTEAFF.

The chain carries TRBV24-1 and TRBJ2-5, with 9 bases that match TRBD1. This CDR3 is 15 amino acids long. Germline V lookup: CDR1 KGHDR, CDR2 SFDVKD. After removal of 3 bases from V and 0 bases from J, the junction contained 1 base not matched to a gene. CDR3 sequence (DNA): TGTGCCACCAGTGATAGGGACAGGGACCAAGAGACCCAGTACTTC. Protein sequence: CATSDRDRDQETQYF.

This clone was counted once. This chain uses TRBV27 with TRBJ2-2; 15 bases are shared with TRBD2. CDR1 is MNHEY, CDR2 SMNVEV, per germline (reference sequence). This CDR3 is 18 amino acids long. Trimming cost V 5 bases and J 4 bases; bases outside gene matches: 8. The CDR3 region has the DNA TGTGCCAGCAGTATTGGACTAGCGGGAGGGCAAAGCACCGGGGAGCTGTTTTTT. Protein sequence: CASSIGLAGGQSTGELFF.

The rearrangement joins TRBV19 to TRBJ1-5; a weak D match, TRBD1 (6 bases). Germline assignment: CDR1 LNHDA and CDR2 SQIVND (reference sequence). The CDR3 is 15 residues long. V lost 5 bases, J lost 3 bases, and 14 bases lay in between. The CDR3 reads CASSPQGRDNQPQHF. CDR3 nucleotide sequence: TGTGCCAGTAGTCCACAGGGTAGGGACAATCAGCCCCAGCATTTT.

The V and J genes are TRBV3-1 (or the pseudogene TRBV3-2) and TRBJ2-1; D is perhaps TRBD2 (5 bases). From germline, CDR1 is LGHDT and CDR2 YNNKEL (reference sequence). V was clipped by 1 base and J by 6 bases, with 16 bases between them. This CDR3 is built from 16 residues. CDR3 protein: CASSQVGGETANEQFF. The CDR3 DNA sequence: TGTGCCAGCAGCCAAGTCGGTGGGGAGACGGCCAATGAGCAGTTCTTC.

This chain links TRBV3-1 (or the pseudogene TRBV3-2) with TRBJ1-6; perhaps TRBD1 as D (5 bases). This CDR3 has 16 amino acids. In germline, CDR1 is LGHDT, CDR2 YNNKEL (reference sequence). The V and J ends lost 0 bases and 4 bases respectively, with 10 bases between them. As DNA, the CDR3 is TGTGCCAGCAGCCAAGAGGGCGGGGGTTATAATTCACCCCTCCACTTT. Residues: CASSQEGGGYNSPLHF.

This clone occurred a few times. The V gene is TRBV11-2, the J gene TRBJ2-7; D is unclear. The germline CDR1 and CDR2 sequences are SGHAT and FQNNGV. V lost 2 bases to trimming and J lost 5 bases, with 10 bases between them. The CDR3 length is 13 residues. The CDR3 sequence is CASSLSVLNEQYF. Here the CDR3 DNA reads TGTGCCAGCAGCTTATCCGTACTAAACGAGCAGTACTTC.

V and J are TRBV10-1 and TRBJ2-5, with TRBD1 as a possible D gene (5 bases). The CDR3 length is 15 residues. The V end lost 0 bases, the J end lost 4 bases, and 12 bases lay between the germline ends. The germline V gene encodes CDR1 WNHNN and CDR2 SYGVQD (reference sequence). The CDR3 here is CASSESLGARETQYF. CDR3 bases: TGCGCCAGCAGTGAGTCGTTAGGGGCACGAGAGACCCAGTACTTC.

A single count supports this clone. The CDR3 DNA reads as TGTGCCAGCAGTCGGGGGGAACTCTACAATGAGCAGTTCTTC. As protein: CASSRGELYNEQFF. The V and J genes are TRBV7-8 and TRBJ2-1, with 7 bases fitting TRBD2. The CDR3 spans 14 residues. The trim removed 6 bases at V and 3 bases at J, leaving 5 bases unmatched. In germline, CDR1 is SGHVS, CDR2 FQNEAQ.

This chain connects TRBV10-3 to TRBJ2-5; 11 nucleotides match TRBD2. Germline V gives CDR1 ENHRY, CDR2 SYGVKD. V gave up 5 bases and J gave up 3 bases; unmatched junction bases: 5. The CDR3 extends over 15 amino acids. CDR3 in amino acids: CAISRETSGKETQYF. As DNA, the CDR3 is TGTGCCATCAGTCGAGAGACTAGCGGGAAAGAGACCCAGTACTTC.

The chain has TRBV5-1 and TRBJ2-1, with D perhaps TRBD1 or TRBD2 (5 bases each). V was shortened by 0 bases and J by 8 bases, with 12 bases between the two germline ends. This CDR3 has 14 residues. Germline assignment: CDR1 SGHRS and CDR2 YFSETQ. The CDR3 nucleotides are TGCGCCAGCAGCTTGGGAGGGGCAGGAGATGAGCAGTTCTTC. Protein product: CASSLGGAGDEQFF.

V is TRBV2 and J is TRBJ2-1; D perhaps matches TRBD2 (5 bases). The CDR3 runs 13 residues. V lost 7 bases to trimming and J lost 0 bases, with 7 bases between them. The germline V gene has CDR1 SNHLY and CDR2 FYNNEI. The CDR3 nucleotides read TGTGCCAGCATGAGGGTCTCCTACAATGAGCAGTTCTTC. Amino acid sequence: CASMRVSYNEQFF.

The gene calls are TRBV20-1 and TRBJ2-1, with D perhaps TRBD1 or TRBD2 (5 bases each). V was pared by 3 bases and J by 10 bases, with 13 bases between. The CDR3 is made up of 12 amino acids. Germline V lookup: CDR1 DFQATT, CDR2 SNEGSKA (reference sequence). The DNA for the CDR3 is TGCAGTGCTAGTTATGGGGCGGGCGAGCAGTTCTTC. Protein: CSASYGAGEQFF.

V and J are TRBV5-8 and TRBJ2-7, with D maybe TRBD2 (5 bases). This CDR3 comprises 17 residues. The V gene lost 0 bases and the J gene lost 4 bases, with 20 bases spanning the gap. Germline-derived CDR1 and CDR2 are SGHTS and YDEGEE. The CDR3 nucleotides are TGTGCCAGCAGCTTGGGACGGTCCCTAGCCCTTTCTTACGAGCAGTACTTC. This codes for CASSLGRSLALSYEQYF.

This CDR3 reads CASSFGTISGNTIYF. The CDR3 region has the DNA TGTGCCAGCAGCTTTGGGACCATCTCTGGAAACACCATATATTTT. The chain is built from TRBV13 and TRBJ1-3; D might be TRBD1 (5 bases). Per the germline V gene, CDR1 is PRHDT and CDR2 is FYEKMQ (reference sequence). V was cut by 3 bases and J by 0 bases, with 9 bases left in between. The CDR3 covers 15 residues.